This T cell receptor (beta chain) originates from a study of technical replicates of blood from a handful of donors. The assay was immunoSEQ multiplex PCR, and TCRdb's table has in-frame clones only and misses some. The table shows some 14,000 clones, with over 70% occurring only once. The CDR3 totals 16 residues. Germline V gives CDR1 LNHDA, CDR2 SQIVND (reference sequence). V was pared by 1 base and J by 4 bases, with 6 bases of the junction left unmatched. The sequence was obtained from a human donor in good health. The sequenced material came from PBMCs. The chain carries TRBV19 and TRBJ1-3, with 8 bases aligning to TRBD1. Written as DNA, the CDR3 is TGTGCCAGTAGTATAGGCGACAGGGGTTACGGAAACACCATATATTTT. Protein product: CASSIGDRGYGNTIYF.